This T cell receptor (beta chain) is drawn from a study of OX40 agonist ivuxolimab in advanced cancers. Across the whole study: The eligibility criteria allowed prior anti-PD-1, anti-PD-L1 or anti-CTLA-4 therapy, and 40% had some.

Findings and caveats of the study: Averaged across samples, CD8+ T cells carried more expanded clones than CD4+ did.

For this clone: Its target is not known.

CDR1 is MNHNS, CDR2 SASEGT, per germline. Germline trimming cut 0 bases from V and 10 bases from J; bases unmatched to any gene: 6. The CDR3 is 14 residues long. The method was immunoSEQ multiplex PCR; TCRdb's version includes in-frame clones alone and lacks a portion of them. The sample contains 55,000 to 70,000 clones, around nine tenths of which appear only once. This chain links TRBV6-1 with TRBJ1-1, with TRBD1 matching 9 bases. The input for sequencing was CD4+ or CD8+ T cells sorted from blood, taken in a trial of the OX40 agonist ivuxolimab. This clonotype was sampled from an adult with an advanced solid tumor such as melanoma, head and neck, liver or kidney cancer. CDR3 sequence (DNA): TGTGCCAGCAGTGAAGCGAGGGACAGGGCGCGAGCTTTCTTT. Amino acid sequence: CASSEARDRARAFF.